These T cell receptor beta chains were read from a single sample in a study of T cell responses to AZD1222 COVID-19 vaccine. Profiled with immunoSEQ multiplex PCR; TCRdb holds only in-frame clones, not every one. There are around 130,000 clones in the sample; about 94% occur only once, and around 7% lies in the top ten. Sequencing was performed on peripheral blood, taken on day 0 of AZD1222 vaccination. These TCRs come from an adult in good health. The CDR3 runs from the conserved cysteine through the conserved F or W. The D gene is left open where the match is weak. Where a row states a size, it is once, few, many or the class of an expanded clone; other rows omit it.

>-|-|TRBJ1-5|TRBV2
TGTGCCAGCAGTGATCGGGCCAGGGTCGATCAGCCCCAGCATTTT
CASSDRARVDQPQHF
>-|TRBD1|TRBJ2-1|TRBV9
TGTGCCAGCAGCGGACAACAGGGGGCCCATTACAATGAGCAGTTCTTC
CASSGQQGAHYNEQFF
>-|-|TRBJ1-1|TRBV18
TGTGCCAGCTCACCCCAGACAGGACAAGACACTGAAGCTTTCTTT
CASSPQTGQDTEAFF
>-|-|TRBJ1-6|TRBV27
TGTGCCAGCAGTCCCCGCCTGGAGTATAATTCACCCCTCCACTTT
CASSPRLEYNSPLHF
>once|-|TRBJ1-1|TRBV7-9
TGTGCCAGCAGCGCATCGGACGGAATGAACACTGAAGCTTTCTTT
CASSASDGMNTEAFF
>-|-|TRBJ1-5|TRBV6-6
TGTGCCAGCAGAGAGGACGGATATAGCAATCAGCCCCAGCATTTT
CASREDGYSNQPQHF
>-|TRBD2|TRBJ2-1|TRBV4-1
TGCGCCAGCAGCCAACGGACTAGCGGGACACCGGGCGACTACAATGAGCAGTTCTTC
CASSQRTSGTPGDYNEQFF
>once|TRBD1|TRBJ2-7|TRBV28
TGTGCCAGCAGTAGTCGAGACAGGGGAGGATCCTACGAGCAGTACTTC
CASSSRDRGGSYEQYF
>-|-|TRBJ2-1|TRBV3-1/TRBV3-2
TGTGCCAGCAGCAAAGCGGCGGCTAGCTCCTACAATGAGCAGTTCTTC
CASSKAAASSYNEQFF
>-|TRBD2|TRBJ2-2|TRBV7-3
TGTGCCAGCAGCTCACAAGCGGGAAAAGGGAGCGGGGAGCTGTTTTTT
CASSSQAGKGSGELFF
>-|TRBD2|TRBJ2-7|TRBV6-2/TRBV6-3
TGTGCCAGCAGTTACAGCGGGAGGGGGAGGGAGCAGTACTTC
CASSYSGRGREQYF
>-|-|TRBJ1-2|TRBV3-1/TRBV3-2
TGTGCCAGCAGCCAAGACGAACAGCCCCACTATGGCTACACCTTC
CASSQDEQPHYGYTF
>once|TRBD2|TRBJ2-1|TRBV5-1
TGCGCCAGCTCTACTGTCGTGGGACTAGGGAACAATGAGCAGTTCTTC
CASSTVVGLGNNEQFF
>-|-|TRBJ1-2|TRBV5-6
TGTGCCAGCACCCTGGAGGGGTATGGCTACACCTTC
CASTLEGYGYTF
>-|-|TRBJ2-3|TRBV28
TGTGCCAGCAGTTTAGGGTCGTTGAGGGATACGCAGTATTTT
CASSLGSLRDTQYF
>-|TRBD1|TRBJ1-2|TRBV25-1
TGTGCCAGCAGTGTAAAAGACAGGGAAAAGGCGTTC
CASSVKDREKAF
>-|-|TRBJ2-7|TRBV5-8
TGTGCCAGCAGCTTGATTCAGGGCGCCTACGAGCAGTACTTC
CASSLIQGAYEQYF
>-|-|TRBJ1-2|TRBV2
TGTGCCAGCAGTGAGAGGCAGGTGTATGGCTACACCTTC
CASSERQVYGYTF
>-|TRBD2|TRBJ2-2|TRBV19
TGTGCCAGTAGCCCCTTATTATTGGTCCCACTAGCGGACACCGGGGAGCTGTTTTTT
CASSPLLLVPLADTGELFF
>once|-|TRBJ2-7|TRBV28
TGTGCCAGCAGTTTACCGGGAGTGCCCTACGAGCAGTACTTC
CASSLPGVPYEQYF
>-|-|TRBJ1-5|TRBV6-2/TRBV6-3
TGTGCCAGCAGTTACGGCAATCAGCCCCAGCATTTT
CASSYGNQPQHF
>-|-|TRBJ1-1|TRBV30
TGTGCCTGGAGTAATCGGATAGCTTTCTTT
CAWSNRIAFF
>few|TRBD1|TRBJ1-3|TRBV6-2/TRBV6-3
TGTGCCAGCGGTTCTAGGGGGCGCGGAAACACCATATATTTT
CASGSRGRGNTIYF
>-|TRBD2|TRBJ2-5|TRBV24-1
TGTGCCGCTAGAAATGGACTAGCGGAGCGCGGAGGGGAAGAGACCCAGTACTTC
CAARNGLAERGGEETQYF
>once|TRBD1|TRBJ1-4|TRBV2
TGTGCCAGTAACGACCAGGGGGTCGGTGAAAAACTGTTTTTT
CASNDQGVGEKLFF
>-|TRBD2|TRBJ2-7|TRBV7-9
TGTGCCAGCAGCTTAGGACTAGCGGGAGGGCCTAGAAACGAGCAGTACTTC
CASSLGLAGGPRNEQYF
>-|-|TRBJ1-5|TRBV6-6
TGTGCCAGCAGCCCAGGGGAGGGTCAGCCCCAGCATTTT
CASSPGEGQPQHF
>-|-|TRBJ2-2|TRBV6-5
TGTGCCAGCAGTTACACGTACACCGGGGAGCTGTTTTTT
CASSYTYTGELFF
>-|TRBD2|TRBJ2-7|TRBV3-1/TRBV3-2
TGTGCCAGCAGCTCCGAGCGGGAGTACGAGCAGTACTTC
CASSSEREYEQYF
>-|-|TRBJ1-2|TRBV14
TGTGCCAGCAGCCAAGATACCGGGTATGGCTACACCTTC
CASSQDTGYGYTF
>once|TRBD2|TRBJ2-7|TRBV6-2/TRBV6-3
TGTGCCAGCAGCCCTAGCGGGAGACCCTACGAGCAGTACTTC
CASSPSGRPYEQYF
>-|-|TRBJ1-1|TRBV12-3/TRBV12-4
TGTGCCAGCAGCCACGGAGTAACTGAAGCTTTCTTT
CASSHGVTEAFF
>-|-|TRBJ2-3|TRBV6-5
TGTGCCAGCAGTTCCGCGAAGGAACAGGAGTATTTT
CASSSAKEQEYF
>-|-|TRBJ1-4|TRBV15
TGTGCCACCAGCAGAGATCTGGCCAGCCCCACGGATGAAAAACTGTTTTTT
CATSRDLASPTDEKLFF
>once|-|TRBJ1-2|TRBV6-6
TGTGCCAGCAGTACCGACTACAGGGATGGTTATGGCTACACCTTC
CASSTDYRDGYGYTF
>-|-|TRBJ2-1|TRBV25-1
TGTGCCAGCAGTGAATATCGAGGGTCCACGGACAATCAGCAGTTCTTC
CASSEYRGSTDNQQFF
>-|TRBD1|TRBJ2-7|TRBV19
TGTGCCAGTAGTCCAAGACAGGGGTACGAGCAGTACTTC
CASSPRQGYEQYF
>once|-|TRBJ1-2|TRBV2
TGTGCCAGCAGTGAGTCCAGGGTCCCTGGCTACACCTTC
CASSESRVPGYTF
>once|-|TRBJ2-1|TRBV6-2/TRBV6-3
TGTGCCAGCAGTCCAGGGTCCTTTAGCGGAACAGCCTACAATGAGCAGTTCTTC
CASSPGSFSGTAYNEQFF
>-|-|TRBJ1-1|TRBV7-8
TGTGCCAGCAGCTTTGGTCCGAACACTGAAGCTTTCTTT
CASSFGPNTEAFF
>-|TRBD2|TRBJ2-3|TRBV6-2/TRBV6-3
TGTGCCAGCAGTTCTAGCGGGGTCGGCACAGATACGCAGTATTTT
CASSSSGVGTDTQYF
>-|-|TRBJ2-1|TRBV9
TGTGCCAGCAGCGTAGAAGGAGTCGAGCAGTTCTTC
CASSVEGVEQFF
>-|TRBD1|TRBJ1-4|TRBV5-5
TGTGCCAGCAGCTTGGCGGGACAGGGTTACGGAAAACTGTTTTTT
CASSLAGQGYGKLFF